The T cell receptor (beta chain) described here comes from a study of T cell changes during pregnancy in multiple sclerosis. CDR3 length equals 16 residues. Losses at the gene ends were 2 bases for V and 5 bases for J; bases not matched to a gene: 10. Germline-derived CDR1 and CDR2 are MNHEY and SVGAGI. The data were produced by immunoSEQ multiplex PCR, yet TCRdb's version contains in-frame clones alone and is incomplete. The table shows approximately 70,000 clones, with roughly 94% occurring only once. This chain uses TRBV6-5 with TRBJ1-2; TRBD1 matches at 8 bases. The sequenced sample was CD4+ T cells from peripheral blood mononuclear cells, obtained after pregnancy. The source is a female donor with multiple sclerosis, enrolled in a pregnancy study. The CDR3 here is CASSYRGTGLLYGYTF. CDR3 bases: TGTGCCAGCAGTTACCGCGGGACAGGCTTATTATATGGCTACACCTTC.